This TCR beta chain comes out of a study of T cell responses to AZD1222 COVID-19 vaccine. Study-wide results and limits: Donors in the cohort were predominantly white British and more often female, and clonal diversity was possibly underestimated. Only a handful of people who got AZD1222 tested seropositive at baseline. Spike-specific TCR breadth rose after two AZD1222 doses, and depth rose as well. Every sample of the repertoires postdated the peak T cell response.

This table comes from immunoSEQ multiplex PCR, and its TCRdb copy is limited to in-frame clones, with some not included. The sample lists 130,000 or so clones; approximately 93% were seen once. Trimming removed 3 bases at V and 9 bases at J, with 12 bases between. There are 14 residues in the CDR3. Germline V gene lookup returns CDR1 MNHEY and CDR2 SVGAGI. Details on this clone: No antigen is known for it.

The clonotype comes from an adult in good health. The genes are TRBV6-5 and TRBJ1-6; no reliable D call. The sample was peripheral blood, taken on day 0 of MenACWY control vaccination. Here the CDR3 reads CASSYGAGVSPLHF. For the CDR3, the DNA is TGTGCCAGCAGTTATGGCGCCGGGGTTTCACCCCTCCACTTT.